These T cell receptor beta chains were read from a single sample in a study of control samples from healthy donors and cancer patients. Clones were read by immunoSEQ multiplex PCR, and TCRdb kept only the in-frame ones, dropping some. Found here are tens of thousands of clones, 88% of them singletons; the top ten hold around an eighth. Sequences were obtained from blood. These receptor sequences come from a woman between 65 and 79 years old in good health. Both conserved end residues are part of each CDR3. The D gene is left open where the match is weak. Some rows mark clone size as missing; the rest say once, few, many or name a class of expanded clone.

>TRBJ2-7|once|NA|TRBV4-2
TGTGCCAGCAGCGCGGGGAGTGGGACCTACGAGCAGTACTTC
CASSAGSGTYEQYF
>TRBJ2-7|NA|TRBD2|TRBV4-1
TGCGCCAGCAGCCAGGTGGGCGGGAGGTCCTACGAGCAGTACTTC
CASSQVGGRSYEQYF
>TRBJ2-5|NA|NA|TRBV7-9
TGTGCCAGCAGCTTAACGCCGGACCACCAAGAGACCCAGTACTTC
CASSLTPDHQETQYF
>TRBJ2-3|NA|NA|TRBV5-1
TGCGCCAGCAGCCCCCAGGGCTCGCGCACAGATACGCAGTATTTT
CASSPQGSRTDTQYF
>TRBJ2-6|NA|NA|TRBV11-2
TGTGCCAGCAGCTTAGTTCGGGACTCTGGGGCCAACGTCCTGACTTTC
CASSLVRDSGANVLTF
>TRBJ2-5|NA|TRBD2|TRBV7-9
TGTGCCAGCACCCCAGCGGGGCAAGAGACCCAGTACTTC
CASTPAGQETQYF
>TRBJ2-1|NA|NA|TRBV5-1
TGCGCCAGCAGCTTGGGGACAGTGAACAATGAGCAGTTCTTC
CASSLGTVNNEQFF
>TRBJ2-7|NA|NA|TRBV3-1/TRBV3-2
TGTGCCAGCAGAGACCCTCCAATGGGACCGATTCTGAAAGTCGGCGAGCAGTACTTC
CASRDPPMGPILKVGEQYF
>TRBJ1-2|NA|TRBD1|TRBV9
TGTGCCAGCAGCCCTTGGACAGGGTCTCGAGGCTACACCTTC
CASSPWTGSRGYTF
>TRBJ2-2|once|NA|TRBV10-1
TGCGCCAGCAGTTTGGGGGGCCCAAACACCGGGGAGCTGTTTTTT
CASSLGGPNTGELFF
>TRBJ1-4|once|NA|TRBV13
TGTGCCAGCAGCTCTAGGCGCAGGGGCTTAGACAATGAAAAACTGTTTTTT
CASSSRRRGLDNEKLFF
>TRBJ1-5|NA|NA|TRBV18
TGTGCCAGCTCACCGGGCAGGAATCAGCCCCAGCATTTT
CASSPGRNQPQHF
>TRBJ2-3|NA|TRBD2|TRBV29-1
TGCAGCGTTTCTGGGACTAGCGGGAGCACAGATACGCAGTATTTT
CSVSGTSGSTDTQYF
>TRBJ2-1|once|TRBD2|TRBV19
TGTGCCAGTAGTCCGGGTCCGGGGACTAGCGGGAAACATGCCTCCTACAATGAGCAGTTCTTC
CASSPGPGTSGKHASYNEQFF
>TRBJ2-1|NA|TRBD2|TRBV4-2
TGTGCCAGCAGCCTGGAAGCGGGGCGCTCGTACAATGAGCAGTTCTTC
CASSLEAGRSYNEQFF
>TRBJ2-2|NA|NA|TRBV9
TGTGCCAGCAGCGTAGACGATGTAAGGCGGGGGGAGCTGTTTTTT
CASSVDDVRRGELFF
>TRBJ1-1|NA|NA|TRBV6-5
TGTGCCAGCAGTCGGAGAGACACTGAAGCTTTCTTT
CASSRRDTEAFF
>TRBJ2-1|NA|NA|TRBV6-1
TGTGCCAGCAGTGAAGAAGCTCGCTCCTACAATGAGCAGTTCTTC
CASSEEARSYNEQFF
>TRBJ2-1|NA|TRBD2|TRBV2
TGTGCCAGCAGTCGGACTAGCGGGGGGAACAATGAGCAGTTCTTC
CASSRTSGGNNEQFF
>TRBJ1-4|NA|NA|TRBV19
TGTGCCAGTAGGAGGGACGATCTAGGTGAAAAACTGTTTTTT
CASRRDDLGEKLFF
>TRBJ2-1|once|TRBD2|TRBV4-2
TGTGCCAGCAGCCAAGATGTAGCGGGGGGGCGAAGTGAGCAGTTCTTC
CASSQDVAGGRSEQFF
>TRBJ1-1|NA|NA|TRBV5-1
TGCGCCAGCAGCTTGGCCGGGAAGACACCACACACTGAAGCTTTCTTT
CASSLAGKTPHTEAFF
>TRBJ2-3|NA|NA|TRBV18
TGTGCCAGCTCATCGGTAGGGACTTCCACAGATACGCAGTATTTT
CASSSVGTSTDTQYF
>TRBJ2-2|NA|NA|TRBV30
TGTGCCACCCGGGGTACCGGGGAGCTGTTTTTT
CATRGTGELFF
>TRBJ2-3|NA|TRBD1|TRBV3-1/TRBV3-2
TGTGCCAGCAGCCAGGCAGGACAGGGGACCACGAATACGCAGTATTTT
CASSQAGQGTTNTQYF
>TRBJ2-7|NA|NA|TRBV5-6
TGTGCCAGCAGCTTAGGGGGGCGCGTCTACGAGCAGTACTTC
CASSLGGRVYEQYF
>TRBJ1-2|once|NA|TRBV7-9
TGTGCCAGCAGCGACGACAGGTCTAACTATGGCTACACCTTC
CASSDDRSNYGYTF
>TRBJ1-2|NA|NA|TRBV2
TGTGCCAGCAGTGCCCAGGGTGGGTATGGCTACACCTTC
CASSAQGGYGYTF
>TRBJ1-2|NA|NA|TRBV5-4
TGTGCCAGCAGCCTACAGGGCAACTATGGCTACACCTTC
CASSLQGNYGYTF
>TRBJ2-3|NA|NA|TRBV4-1
TGCGCCAGCAGCCAAGAGGTAACCCTACAAGATACGCAGTATTTT
CASSQEVTLQDTQYF
>TRBJ2-2|NA|NA|TRBV2
TGTGCCAGCAGCCGGGACCTGAACACCGGGGAGCTGTTTTTT
CASSRDLNTGELFF
>TRBJ1-2|NA|NA|TRBV6-2/TRBV6-3
TGTGCCAGCAGTGCGCTCGGGCAGAACTATGGCTACACCTTC
CASSALGQNYGYTF
>TRBJ1-2|NA|NA|TRBV2
TGTGCCAGCAGTGTAAGGCCACCAAGGACTTCGGGGTATGGCTACACCTTC
CASSVRPPRTSGYGYTF
>TRBJ1-5|NA|NA|TRBV27
TGTGCCAGCAGTTTAGGGGGGTTTAGCAATCAGCCCCAGCATTTT
CASSLGGFSNQPQHF
>TRBJ2-7|few|NA|TRBV7-9
TGTGCCAGCAGCTTAGCCCGTCCTCCCTCCTACGAGCAGTACTTC
CASSLARPPSYEQYF
>TRBJ1-1|NA|NA|TRBV5-6
TGTGCCAGCAGCTTGGTGGCCCTCCGACGGGGGACTGAAGCTTTCTTT
CASSLVALRRGTEAFF
>TRBJ2-3|once|NA|TRBV4-2
TGTGCCAGCAGCCAAGATGGAGAAACAGATACGCAGTATTTT
CASSQDGETDTQYF
>TRBJ1-5|NA|NA|TRBV6-6
TGTGCCAGCAGTTACTCCCGTCAGCCCCAGCATTTT
CASSYSRQPQHF
>TRBJ1-1|NA|NA|TRBV6-4
TGTGCCAGCAGCAGCGTGCGGGGCACTGAAGCTTTCTTT
CASSSVRGTEAFF
>TRBJ2-1|NA|NA|TRBV7-9
TGTGCCAGCAGCTTAGGAGCTGGCAGCACCTACAATGAGCAGTTCTTC
CASSLGAGSTYNEQFF
>TRBJ1-3|NA|NA|TRBV30
TGTGCCGCGAGTGTCGGGAGGCTCTCTGGAAACACCATATATTTT
CAASVGRLSGNTIYF
>TRBJ1-2|NA|NA|TRBV5-1
TGCGCCAGCAGAGACCTCACCCAGGGTTTCTATGGCTACACCTTC
CASRDLTQGFYGYTF
>TRBJ2-7|NA|NA|TRBV3-1/TRBV3-2
TGTGCCAGCAGCCAGGACGGAGGATCCGAGCAGTACTTC
CASSQDGGSEQYF
>TRBJ2-7|few|NA|TRBV28
TGTGCCAGCAGCCGAGGGTACTACGAGCAGTACTTC
CASSRGYYEQYF
>TRBJ2-1|NA|TRBD2|TRBV11-2
TGTGCCAGCAGCCCCTGGTCCGGGGGGAATGATGAGCAGTTCTTC
CASSPWSGGNDEQFF
>TRBJ1-2|NA|NA|TRBV30
TGTGCCCGGAGTCTGGGAGCCATTCTGGGTGGCTACACCTTC
CARSLGAILGGYTF
>TRBJ2-4|NA|NA|TRBV12-3/TRBV12-4
TGTGCCAGCAGTTTTGGCCCTAGCTACATTCAGTACTTC
CASSFGPSYIQYF
>TRBJ2-3|NA|NA|TRBV10-1
TGCGCCAGCAGTGAAAAGGGGGATACGCAGTATTTT
CASSEKGDTQYF
>TRBJ2-2|NA|NA|TRBV4-1
TGCGCCAGCAGCCAAGATCGGGGGATCCGGGAGCTGTTTTTT
CASSQDRGIRELFF
>TRBJ2-1|once|NA|TRBV3-1/TRBV3-2
TGTGCCAGCAGCCAAGAGGAAGGGAATGAGCAGTTCTTC
CASSQEEGNEQFF
>TRBJ2-2|NA|NA|TRBV6-5
TGTGCCAGCAGTTCTCGGGCCCCACGGGCCGGGGAGCTGTTTTTT
CASSSRAPRAGELFF
>TRBJ2-3|NA|NA|TRBV6-1
TGTGCCAGCAGTGAACAAGGCACAGATACGCAGTATTTT
CASSEQGTDTQYF
>TRBJ2-7|NA|TRBD2|TRBV13
TGTGCCAGCAGGAGAGGCGGGGGAGGGTACGAGCAGTACTTC
CASRRGGGGYEQYF
>TRBJ1-1|NA|TRBD1|TRBV9
TGTGCCAGCAGCGGACGACAGGGGGGGCTCATGAACACTGAAGCTTTCTTT
CASSGRQGGLMNTEAFF
>TRBJ2-1|NA|NA|TRBV9
TGTGCCAGCAGTATAGGGGGGGTTTCGAATGAGCAGTTCTTC
CASSIGGVSNEQFF